The 11 T cell receptor beta chains in this list originate from one sample, sequenced in a study of beta chain features in type 1 diabetes. The sequenced template was cDNA made from the entire isolated RNA. Clones were sequenced by immunoSEQ multiplex PCR, and TCRdb holds only the in-frame ones, with some missing. The sample has hundreds of thousands of clones, about 16% seen once. The source material was naive CD4+ T cells from blood. The receptors shown here come from a man between 18 and 35 years old in good health.

In this sample, this clone turned up a few times. The chain is built from TRBV13 and TRBJ2-7; TRBD1 matches at 8 bases. J was trimmed by 0 bases and V by 5 bases; bases with no gene match: 6. This CDR3 region has 15 residues. The V gene's germline CDR1 is PRHDT and CDR2 FYEKMQ (reference sequence). The CDR3 reads CASSQDRASSYEQYF. CDR3 nucleotide sequence: TGTGCCAGCAGCCAGGACAGGGCGAGCTCCTACGAGCAGTACTTC.

This sequence joins TRBV7-9 and TRBJ2-7, with D tentatively TRBD1 (5 bases). The V end was cut by 1 base, the J end by 1 base, with 8 bases between. This CDR3 contains 14 residues. The germline gives CDR1 SEHNR, CDR2 FQNEAQ (reference sequence). CDR3 sequence: CASSLDAGSYEQYF. CDR3 in DNA: TGTGCCAGCAGCTTAGACGCAGGGTCCTACGAGCAGTACTTC.

J is TRBJ2-2 and V is TRBV4-3; no clear D. The germline CDR1 and CDR2 sequences are LGHNA and YSLEER. The CDR3 spans 16 residues. Deletions cut 0 bases from V and 1 base from J, with 9 bases between. The CDR3 sequence: CASSQEEIGNTGELFF. Written as DNA, the CDR3 is TGCGCCAGCAGCCAAGAAGAAATAGGGAACACCGGGGAGCTGTTTTTT.

The rearrangement uses TRBV28 and TRBJ1-2, with a possible D match to TRBD1 (5 bases). The germline V and J ends were trimmed by 6 bases and 4 bases, with 21 bases remaining between them. Germline CDR1 is MDHEN and CDR2 is SYDVKM. CDR3 length equals 16 residues. The CDR3 sequence is CASRTQGTTGSYGYTF. Written as DNA, the CDR3 is TGTGCCAGCAGAACACAAGGGACGACTGGAAGCTATGGCTACACCTTC.

The table lists this clone with a few counts. The sample holds other DNA sequences that translate to the same CDR3. V and J are TRBV7-3 and TRBJ2-2, with D hard to call. Germline V CDR1 and CDR2: SGHTA, FQGTGA. The CDR3 loop spans 12 amino acids. Trimming stripped 2 bases from V and 5 bases from J, with 3 bases between. The DNA for the CDR3 is TGTGCCAGCAGCTTAGGGACCGGGGAGCTGTTTTTT. It specifies CASSLGTGELFF.

V gene TRBV11-3 combines with J gene TRBJ2-3, with a possible D match to TRBD1 (6 bases). Germline loops: CDR1 SGHNT, CDR2 YENEEA. The CDR3 runs to 14 residues. V lost 3 bases and J 2 bases, leaving 9 bases between the germline ends. The CDR3 spells CASSFDRSTDTQYF. In DNA form, the CDR3 reads TGTGCCAGCAGCTTCGACAGGTCCACAGATACGCAGTATTTT.

The V call is TRBV11-3, the J call TRBJ2-2; 7 nucleotides agree with TRBD1. Losses at the gene ends were 4 bases for V and 4 bases for J; bases not matched to a gene: 6. CDR1 is SGHNT and CDR2 is YENEEA in the germline V gene. The CDR3 totals 15 residues. CDR3 residues: CASSSNRGFTGELFF. The CDR3 DNA follows: TGTGCCAGCAGCTCCAACAGGGGTTTCACCGGGGAGCTGTTTTTT.

This clone turned up a few times. V gene TRBV5-1 combines with J gene TRBJ2-3, with TRBD1 identical over 9 bases. The CDR3 consists of 15 residues. Germline trimming cut 3 bases from V and 4 bases from J; bases unmatched to any gene: 6. Germline values: CDR1 SGHRS, CDR2 YFSETQ. In DNA, the CDR3 is TGCGCCAGCAGCTCGCCGGGACAGGGCCCAGATACGCAGTATTTT. This codes for CASSSPGQGPDTQYF.

This clone has a count of ten or more. The gene calls are TRBV15 and TRBJ2-2; D is possibly TRBD1 (6 bases). The germline gives CDR1 LNHNV, CDR2 YYDKDF (reference sequence). Trimming cost V 3 bases and J 5 bases, with 10 bases left between them. The length of the CDR3 is 14 residues. The CDR3 loop reads CATSRDRRTGELFF. CDR3 DNA: TGTGCCACCAGCAGGGACAGAAGGACCGGGGAGCTGTTTTTT. Full variable domain (missing parts from reference TRBV15 and TRBJ2-2): DAMVIQNPRYQVTQFGKPVTLSCSQTLNHNVMYWYQQKSSQAPKLLFHYYDKDFNNEADTPDNFQSRRPNTSFCFLDIRSPGLGDTAMYLCATSRDRRTGELFFGEGSRLTVL.

This clone was detected only a few times. This chain links TRBV27 with TRBJ1-6; D is ambiguous. Germline loops: CDR1 MNHEY, CDR2 SMNVEV (reference sequence). The CDR3 has 14 amino acids. The V gene lost 10 bases and the J gene lost 6 bases, with 16 bases spanning the gap. The chain's CDR3 is CATSDGIGNSPLHF. The CDR3 coding sequence is TGTGCCACCTCGGACGGTATTGGTAATTCACCCCTCCACTTT.

This clone was counted between two and nine times. This chain joins TRBV19 and TRBJ2-5, with D unclear. From germline, CDR1 is LNHDA and CDR2 SQIVND (reference sequence). The CDR3 has 14 residues. Trimming took off 2 bases at V and 2 bases at J, with 9 bases between the two ends. The chain's CDR3 is CASSIRPKQETQYF. The CDR3 DNA sequence: TGTGCCAGTAGTATAAGACCCAAGCAAGAGACCCAGTACTTC.